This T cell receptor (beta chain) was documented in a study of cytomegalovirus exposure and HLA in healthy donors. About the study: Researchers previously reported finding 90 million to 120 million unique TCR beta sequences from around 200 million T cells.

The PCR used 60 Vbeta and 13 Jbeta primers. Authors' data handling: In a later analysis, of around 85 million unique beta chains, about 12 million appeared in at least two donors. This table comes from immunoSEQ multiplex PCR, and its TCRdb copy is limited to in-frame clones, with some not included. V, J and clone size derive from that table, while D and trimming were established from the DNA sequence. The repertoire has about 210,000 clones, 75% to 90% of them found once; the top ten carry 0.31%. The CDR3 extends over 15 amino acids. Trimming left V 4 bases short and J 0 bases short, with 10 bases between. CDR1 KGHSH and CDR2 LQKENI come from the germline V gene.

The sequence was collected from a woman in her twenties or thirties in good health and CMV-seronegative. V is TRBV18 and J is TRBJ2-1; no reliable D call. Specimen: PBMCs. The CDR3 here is CASSRALSSYNEQFF. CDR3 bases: TGTGCCAGCTCACGGGCCCTGAGCTCCTACAATGAGCAGTTCTTC.